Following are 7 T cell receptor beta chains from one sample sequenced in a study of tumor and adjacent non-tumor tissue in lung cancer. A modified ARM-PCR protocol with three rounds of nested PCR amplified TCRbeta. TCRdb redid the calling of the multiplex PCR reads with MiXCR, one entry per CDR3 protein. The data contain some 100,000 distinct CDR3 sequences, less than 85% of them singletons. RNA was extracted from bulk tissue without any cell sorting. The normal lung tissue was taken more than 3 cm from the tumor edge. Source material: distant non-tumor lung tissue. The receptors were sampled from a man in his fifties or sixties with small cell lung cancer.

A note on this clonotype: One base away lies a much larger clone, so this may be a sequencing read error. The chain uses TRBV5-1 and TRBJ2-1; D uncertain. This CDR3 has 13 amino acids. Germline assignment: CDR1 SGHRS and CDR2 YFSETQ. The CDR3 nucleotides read TGCGCCAGCAGCTTTGGACGGCTCAATGAGCGGTTCTTC. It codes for CASSFGRLNERFF.

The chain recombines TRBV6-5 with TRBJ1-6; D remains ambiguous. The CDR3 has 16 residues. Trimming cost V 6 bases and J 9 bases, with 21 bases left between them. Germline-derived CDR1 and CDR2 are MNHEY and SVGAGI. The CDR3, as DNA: TGTGCCAGCAGCGTCAGGAGTCAGGTTGGTATTTCACCCCTCCACTTT. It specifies CASSVRSQVGISPLHF.

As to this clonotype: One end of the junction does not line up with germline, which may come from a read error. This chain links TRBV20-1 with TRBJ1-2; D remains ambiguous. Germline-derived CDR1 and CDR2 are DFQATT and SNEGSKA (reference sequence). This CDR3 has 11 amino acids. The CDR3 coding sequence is TGCAGTGCTAAATTCGACTATGGCTACACATTC. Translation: CSAKFDYGYTF.

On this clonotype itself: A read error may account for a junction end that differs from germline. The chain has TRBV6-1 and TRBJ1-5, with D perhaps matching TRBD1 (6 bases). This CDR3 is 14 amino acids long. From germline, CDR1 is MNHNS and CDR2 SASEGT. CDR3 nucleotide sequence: TGTGCCAGCACTCAGGGGACGGGCTGGGCGCCCCAGCTTTTT. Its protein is CASTQGTGWAPQLF.

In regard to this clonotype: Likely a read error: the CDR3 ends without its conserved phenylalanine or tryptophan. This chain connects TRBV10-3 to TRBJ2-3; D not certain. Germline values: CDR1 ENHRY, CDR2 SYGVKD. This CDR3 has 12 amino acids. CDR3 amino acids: CSINGDTDTQYL. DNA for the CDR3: TGTTCCATCAATGGCGACACAGATACGCAGTATTTA.

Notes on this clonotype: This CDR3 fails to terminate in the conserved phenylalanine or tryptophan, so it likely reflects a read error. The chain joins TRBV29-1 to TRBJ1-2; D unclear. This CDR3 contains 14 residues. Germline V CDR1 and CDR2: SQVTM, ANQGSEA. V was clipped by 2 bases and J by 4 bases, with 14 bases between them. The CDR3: CSVEYHEQLYGYTL. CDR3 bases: TGCAGCGTTGAATATCATGAACAACTCTATGGCTACACCTTA.

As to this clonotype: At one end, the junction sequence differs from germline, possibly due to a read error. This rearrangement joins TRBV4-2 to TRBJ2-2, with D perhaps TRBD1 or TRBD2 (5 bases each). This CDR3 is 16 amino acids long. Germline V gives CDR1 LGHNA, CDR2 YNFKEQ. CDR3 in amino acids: CASSQDLRENTGDLFF. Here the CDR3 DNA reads TGTGCCAGTAGCCAAGATCTCAGGGAGAACACCGGGGATCTGTTTTTT.